The 5 T cell receptor beta chains listed next were all sequenced from one sample in a study of T cells after yellow fever vaccination. TCRdb reprocessed the 5' RACE reads via MiXCR and lists one record per CDR3 protein. The data contain just under 600,000 distinct CDR3 sequences, roughly 13% of them singletons. The source material was PBMCs, sampled on the day of the yellow fever booster vaccination. These TCRs come from a young man who received the YFV17D yellow fever vaccine.

This clonotype was counted only a few times. The chain joins TRBV5-1 to TRBJ2-1; 7 nucleotides agree with TRBD2. V was pared by 4 bases and J by 5 bases, with 12 bases of the junction left unmatched. CDR1 and CDR2 from the germline V gene are SGHRS and YFSETQ. The CDR3 runs 16 residues. CDR3 bases: TGCGCCAGCAGCCCGGCCCCAGGACTAGGCCACAATGAGCAGTTCTTC. Translating gives CASSPAPGLGHNEQFF.

As for this clonotype: A much bigger clone sits one base away, suggesting this may be a read error. This sequence joins TRBV29-1 and TRBJ2-2, with a possible D match to TRBD2 (6 bases). The V gene's germline CDR1 is SQVTM and CDR2 ANQGSEA. The CDR3 extends over 16 amino acids. The CDR3 loop is CSVVYRQGANTGGLFF. The CDR3 bases are TGCAGCGTTGTATATCGGCAGGGAGCAAACACCGGGGGGCTGTTTTTT.

This chain uses TRBV6-6 with TRBJ1-1; maybe TRBD1 (5 bases). The CDR3 loop spans 13 amino acids. Germline V gene sequence: CDR1 MNHNY, CDR2 SVGAGI (reference sequence). Trimming took 7 bases from V and 1 from J, leaving 10 bases between them. The CDR3 sequence: CASTFGANTEAFF. The CDR3 DNA sequence: TGTGCCAGCACCTTTGGGGCGAACACTGAAGCTTTCTTT.

This clonotype was detected only a few times. The V call is TRBV4-3, the J call TRBJ2-5; weak D call: TRBD1 (5 bases). Germline CDR1 reads LGHNA; CDR2 reads YSLEER. There are 15 residues in the CDR3. With 4 bases removed from V and 4 bases from J, the gap between germline ends came to 16 bases. The CDR3 here is CASSLQGRRGETQYF. CDR3 coding DNA: TGCGCCAGCAGCCTCCAGGGAAGAAGGGGAGAGACCCAGTACTTC.

The V gene is TRBV5-1, the J gene TRBJ2-6; the D is unclear. V was cut by 3 bases and J by 0 bases, with 7 bases left in between. The CDR3 is 15 residues long. Germline V lookup: CDR1 SGHRS, CDR2 YFSETQ. CDR3 region: CASSWRSSGANVLTF. The CDR3 DNA reads as TGCGCCAGCAGCTGGAGAAGCTCTGGGGCCAACGTCCTGACTTTC. The full variable domain, with the rest looked up from reference TRBV5-1 and TRBJ2-6, is KAGVTQTPRYLIKTRGQQVTLSCSPISGHRSVSWYQQTPGQGLQFLFEYFSETQRNKGNFPGRFSGRQFSNSRSEMNVSTLELGDSALYLCASSWRSSGANVLTFGAGSRLTVL.